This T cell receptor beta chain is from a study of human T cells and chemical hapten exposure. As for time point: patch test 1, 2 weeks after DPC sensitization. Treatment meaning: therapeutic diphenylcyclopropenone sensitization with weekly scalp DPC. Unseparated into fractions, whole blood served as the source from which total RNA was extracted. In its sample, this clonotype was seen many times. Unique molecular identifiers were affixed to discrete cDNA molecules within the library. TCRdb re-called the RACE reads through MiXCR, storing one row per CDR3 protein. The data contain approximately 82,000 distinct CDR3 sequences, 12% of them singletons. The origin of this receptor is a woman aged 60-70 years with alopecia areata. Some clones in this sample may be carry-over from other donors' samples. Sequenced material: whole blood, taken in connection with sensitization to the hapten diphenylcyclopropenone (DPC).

CDR3 protein: CASRRQGASGNTIYF. The CDR3 DNA follows: TGTGCCAGCAGACGACAGGGGGCATCTGGAAACACCATATATTTT. The chain joins TRBV12-3 or TRBV12-4 to TRBJ1-3, with 10 bases fitting TRBD1. The V segment lost 6 bases and the J segment 1 base; nucleotides outside the gene matches: 3. CDR3 length equals 15 residues.